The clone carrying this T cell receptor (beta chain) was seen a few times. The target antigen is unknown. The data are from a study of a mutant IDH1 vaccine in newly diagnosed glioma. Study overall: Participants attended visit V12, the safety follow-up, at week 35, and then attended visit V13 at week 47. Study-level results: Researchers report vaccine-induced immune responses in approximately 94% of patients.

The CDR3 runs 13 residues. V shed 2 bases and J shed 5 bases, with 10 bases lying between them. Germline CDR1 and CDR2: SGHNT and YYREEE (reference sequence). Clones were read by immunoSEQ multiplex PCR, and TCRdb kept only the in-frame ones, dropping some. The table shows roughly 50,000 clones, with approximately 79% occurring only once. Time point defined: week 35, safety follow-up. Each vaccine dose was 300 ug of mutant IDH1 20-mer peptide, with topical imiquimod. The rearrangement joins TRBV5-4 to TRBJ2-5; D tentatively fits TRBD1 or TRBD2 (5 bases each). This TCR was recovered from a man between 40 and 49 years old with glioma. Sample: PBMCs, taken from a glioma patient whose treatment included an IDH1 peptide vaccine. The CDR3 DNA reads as TGTGCCAGCAGCTTACGGGGCGCGGAGACCCAGTACTTC. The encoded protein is CASSLRGAETQYF. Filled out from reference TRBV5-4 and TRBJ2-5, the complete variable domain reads ETGVTQSPTHLIKTRGQQVTLRCSSQSGHNTVSWYQQALGQGPQFIFQYYREEENGRGNFPPRFSGLQFPNYSSELNVNALELDDSALYLCASSLRGAETQYFGPGTRLLVL.